Following are 17 T cell receptor beta chains from one sample sequenced in a study of blood T cell repertoires in COVID-19. Clones were read by immunoSEQ multiplex PCR, and TCRdb kept only the in-frame ones, dropping some. The sample carries about 90,000 clones, about 80% recorded once. Material for sequencing was peripheral blood. The receptor source for this set is a woman aged 70-85 years with acute or convalescent COVID-19.

The rearrangement joins TRBV7-9 to TRBJ2-4; TRBD1 matches 9 bases. J lost 3 bases, V lost 5 bases, and 5 bases had no gene match. The CDR3 has 15 residues. Germline V gives CDR1 SEHNR, CDR2 FQNEAQ (reference sequence). In DNA form, the CDR3 reads TGTGCCAGCAGCCCCCCGGGACAGGGCAAAAACATTCAGTACTTC. Protein product: CASSPPGQGKNIQYF. Based on the CDR3 plus reference TRBV7-9 and TRBJ2-4, the full variable domain is DTGVSQNPRHKITKRGQNVTFRCDPISEHNRLYWYRQTLGQGPEFLTYFQNEAQLEKSRLLSDRFSAERPKGSFSTLEIQRTEQGDSAMYLCASSPPGQGKNIQYFGAGTRLSVL.

The CDR3 loop is CASSKPLSNQPQHF. The CDR3 coding sequence is TGTGCCAGCAGCAAACCTCTTAGCAATCAGCCCCAGCATTTT. V usage is TRBV21-1 and J usage is TRBJ1-5. TRBV21-1 is a known pseudogene. This CDR3 contains 14 residues.

The rearrangement uses TRBV27 and TRBJ2-5; D may be TRBD2 (5 bases). This CDR3 region has 15 residues. Trimming removed 5 bases at V and 4 bases at J, with 17 bases between. Germline V gene data show CDR1 as MNHEY and CDR2 as SMNVEV (reference sequence). This chain's CDR3 is CASSRPGRGGETQYF. DNA for the CDR3: TGTGCCAGCAGTCGACCGGGGAGAGGCGGAGAGACCCAGTACTTC.

V usage is TRBV9 and J usage is TRBJ2-1, with 7 bases identical to TRBD2. In germline, CDR1 is SGDLS, CDR2 YYNGEE. With 0 bases clipped from V and 6 bases from J, the junction kept 6 bases outside the gene matches. This CDR3 region has 15 residues. For the CDR3, the DNA is TGTGCCAGCAGCGTAGGGGCGGGAGCCCTCAATGAGCAGTTCTTC. Its protein product is CASSVGAGALNEQFF.

The chain has TRBV28 and TRBJ1-6, with TRBD1 identical over 9 bases. Germline loops: CDR1 MDHEN, CDR2 SYDVKM. V was clipped by 1 base and J by 6 bases; unmatched bases: 4. The CDR3 contains 16 residues. CDR3 sequence: CASSLSRQGVNSPLHF. The CDR3 region has the DNA TGTGCCAGCAGTTTATCCCGACAGGGGGTTAATTCACCCCTCCACTTT.

The CDR3 is CASSLKFGGEKLFF. DNA of the CDR3: TGTGCCAGCAGCTTAAAATTTGGAGGTGAAAAACTGTTTTTT. The chain combines TRBV3-1 (or the pseudogene TRBV3-2) with TRBJ1-4; no clear D gene. This CDR3 comprises 14 residues. Germline loops: CDR1 LGHDT, CDR2 YNNKEL (reference sequence). Trimming shortened V by 5 bases and J by 7 bases, and 14 bases separated the two germline ends.

This clone was observed a handful of times. The CDR3, as DNA: TGTGCCAGCAGCCCCCGGACAGGGGCTTCCATGAACACTGAAGCTTTCTTT. Translation: CASSPRTGASMNTEAFF. This chain connects TRBV7-8 to TRBJ1-1; 9 bases map to TRBD1. The V gene's germline CDR1 is SGHVS and CDR2 FQNEAQ. The trim removed 5 bases at V and 0 bases at J, leaving 10 bases unmatched. The CDR3 runs 17 residues.

This chain links TRBV4-3 with TRBJ1-2; 10 nucleotides line up with TRBD1. Germline values: CDR1 LGHNA, CDR2 YSLEER. There are 16 residues in the CDR3. V shed 1 base, J shed 4 bases, and the junction held 6 bases outside the gene matches. The CDR3 DNA follows: TGCGCCAGCAGCCAAGTGCCGGGACAGGGGACCTATGGCTACACCTTC. Its translation: CASSQVPGQGTYGYTF.

Only one count was recorded for this clone. The chain has TRBV5-1 and TRBJ2-1; 10 positions match TRBD2. V was pared by 4 bases and J by 5 bases, with 6 bases of the junction left unmatched. There are 15 residues in the CDR3. Germline values: CDR1 SGHRS, CDR2 YFSETQ. CDR3 DNA sequence: TGCGCCAGCAGCCTCCTGCTAGCGGGAGACAATGAGCAGTTCTTC. As protein: CASSLLLAGDNEQFF.

The chain employs TRBV7-3 and TRBJ2-1; 11 bases are a match to TRBD2. Germline CDR1 reads SGHTA; CDR2 reads FQGTGA. The V gene end was trimmed by 5 bases and the J gene end by 4 bases; junction bases not matched to a gene: 13. CDR3 length equals 18 residues. CDR3 sequence (DNA): TGTGCCAGCAGCCCGATACTATCCACTAGCGGGGGTTACAATGAGCAGTTCTTC. Translated, it gives CASSPILSTSGGYNEQFF.

This clone has only one observation. The chain has TRBV19 and TRBJ2-1, with 9 nucleotides matching TRBD1. In germline, CDR1 is LNHDA, CDR2 SQIVND (reference sequence). This CDR3 contains 22 residues. V lost 2 bases to trimming and J lost 0 bases; unmatched junction nucleotides: 20. Written as DNA, the CDR3 is TGTGCCAGTAGTATAAGACCTCCGTTTTTCCCGGGACAGGGTTTCTCCTACAATGAGCAGTTCTTC. Amino acids: CASSIRPPFFPGQGFSYNEQFF.

This chain uses TRBV3-1 (or the pseudogene TRBV3-2) with TRBJ2-3, with 9 positions matching TRBD2. The CDR3 length is 15 residues. From germline, CDR1 is LGHDT and CDR2 YNNKEL (reference sequence). V lost 4 bases to trimming and J lost 1 base; unmatched junction nucleotides: 3. The CDR3 coding sequence is TGTGCCAGCAGCCCCAAGCGGGGGGGCACAGATACGCAGTATTTT. It specifies CASSPKRGGTDTQYF.

A note on this clone: An end of the junction does not agree with germline; a read error may underlie this. The chain carries TRBV20-1 and TRBJ2-7; 7 nucleotides agree with TRBD1. The CDR3 spans 11 residues. Germline V gene data show CDR1 as DFQATT and CDR2 as SNEGSKA (reference sequence). CDR3 sequence (DNA): TGCAGTGCTGGAGACAGGGTCGAGCAGTACTTC. This encodes CSAGDRVEQYF.

J is TRBJ2-2 and V is TRBV6-2 or TRBV6-3; the match to TRBD1 covers 8 bases. The CDR3 covers 15 residues. CDR1 is MNHEY and CDR2 is SVGEGT in the germline V gene. Trimming at V came to 6 bases and at J to 6 bases, leaving 9 bases not matched to a gene. The chain's CDR3 is CASSLLQGGSGELFF. In DNA form, the CDR3 reads TGTGCCAGCAGCCTGTTACAGGGGGGTTCCGGGGAGCTGTTTTTT.

A few counts support this clone. The chain carries TRBV27 and TRBJ2-7, with 7 bases lining up with TRBD1. The V gene's germline CDR1 is MNHEY and CDR2 SMNVEV (reference sequence). Trimming at V came to 5 bases and at J to 3 bases, leaving 4 bases not matched to a gene. The CDR3 runs 13 residues. This chain's CDR3 is CASSMGQLYEQYF. The CDR3 nucleotides are TGTGCCAGCAGTATGGGACAGCTCTACGAGCAGTACTTC.

This rearrangement joins TRBV11-1 to TRBJ2-5; a possible D gene is TRBD1 (5 bases). CDR1 and CDR2 (germline): SGHAT, FQDESV (reference sequence). This CDR3 has 12 residues. V lost 5 bases and J 10 bases, leaving 14 bases between the germline ends. The chain's CDR3 is CASSHDRLSQYF. As DNA, the CDR3 is TGTGCCAGCAGCCACGACAGACTGAGCCAGTACTTC.

The V gene is TRBV28, the J gene TRBJ2-3; possibly TRBD2 for D (5 bases). CDR1 and CDR2 from the germline V gene are MDHEN and SYDVKM. The CDR3 runs 12 residues. V was clipped by 6 bases and J by 5 bases, with 9 bases between them. The CDR3 DNA reads TGTGCCAGCAGCTATACTAGAGATACGCAGTATTTT. Translation: CASSYTRDTQYF.